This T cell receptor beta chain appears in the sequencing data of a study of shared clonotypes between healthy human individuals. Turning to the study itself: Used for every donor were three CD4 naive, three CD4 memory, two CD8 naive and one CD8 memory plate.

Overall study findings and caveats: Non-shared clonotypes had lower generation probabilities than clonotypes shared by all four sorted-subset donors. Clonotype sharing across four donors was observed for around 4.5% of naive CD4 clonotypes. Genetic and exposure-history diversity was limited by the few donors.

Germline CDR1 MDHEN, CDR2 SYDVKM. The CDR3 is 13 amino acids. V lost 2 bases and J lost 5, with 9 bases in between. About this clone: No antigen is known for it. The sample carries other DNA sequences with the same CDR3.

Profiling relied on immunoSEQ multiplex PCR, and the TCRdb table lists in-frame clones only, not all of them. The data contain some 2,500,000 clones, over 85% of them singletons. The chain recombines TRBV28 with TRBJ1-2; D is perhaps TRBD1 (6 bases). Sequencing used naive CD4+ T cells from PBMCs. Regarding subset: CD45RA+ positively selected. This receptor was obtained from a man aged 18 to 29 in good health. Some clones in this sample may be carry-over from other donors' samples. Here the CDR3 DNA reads TGTGCCAGCAGTTTAGACAGGAGATATGGCTACACCTTC. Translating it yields CASSLDRRYGYTF.